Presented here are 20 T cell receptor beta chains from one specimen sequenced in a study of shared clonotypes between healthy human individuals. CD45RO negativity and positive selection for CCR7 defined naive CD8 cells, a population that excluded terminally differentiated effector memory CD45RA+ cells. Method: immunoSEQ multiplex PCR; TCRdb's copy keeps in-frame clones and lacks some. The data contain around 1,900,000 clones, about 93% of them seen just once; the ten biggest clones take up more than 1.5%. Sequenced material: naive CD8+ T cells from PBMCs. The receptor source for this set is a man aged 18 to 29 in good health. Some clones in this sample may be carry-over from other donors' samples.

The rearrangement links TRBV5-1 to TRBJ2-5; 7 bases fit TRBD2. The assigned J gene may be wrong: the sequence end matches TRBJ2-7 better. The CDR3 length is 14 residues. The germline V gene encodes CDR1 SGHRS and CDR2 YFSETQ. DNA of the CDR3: TGCGCCAGCAGCCCACAGCCTAGCGGCCACGAGCAGTACTTC. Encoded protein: CASSPQPSGHEQYF.

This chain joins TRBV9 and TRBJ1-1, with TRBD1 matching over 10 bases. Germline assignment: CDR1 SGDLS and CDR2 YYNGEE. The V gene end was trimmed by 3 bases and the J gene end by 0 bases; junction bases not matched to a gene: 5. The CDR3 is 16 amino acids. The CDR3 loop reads CASSADRGMMNTEAFF. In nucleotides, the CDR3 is TGTGCCAGCAGCGCGGACAGGGGGATGATGAACACTGAAGCTTTCTTT. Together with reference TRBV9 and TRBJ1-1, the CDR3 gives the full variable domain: DSGVTQTPKHLITATGQRVTLRCSPRSGDLSVYWYQQSLDQGLQFLIQYYNGEERAKGNILERFSAQQFPDLHSELNLSSLELGDSALYFCASSADRGMMNTEAFFGQGTRLTVV.

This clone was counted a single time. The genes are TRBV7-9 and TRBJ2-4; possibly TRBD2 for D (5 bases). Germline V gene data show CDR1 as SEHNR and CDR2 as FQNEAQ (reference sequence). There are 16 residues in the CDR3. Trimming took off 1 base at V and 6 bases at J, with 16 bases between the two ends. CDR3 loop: CASSLDLEGLGNIQYF. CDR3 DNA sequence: TGTGCCAGCAGCTTAGACTTAGAGGGCTTGGGAAACATTCAGTACTTC.

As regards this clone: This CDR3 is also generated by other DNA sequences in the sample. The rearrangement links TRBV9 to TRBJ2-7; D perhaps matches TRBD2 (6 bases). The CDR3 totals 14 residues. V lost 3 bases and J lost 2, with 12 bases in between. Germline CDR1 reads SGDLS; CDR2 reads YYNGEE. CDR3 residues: CASSAGGEAYEQYF. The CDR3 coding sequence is TGTGCCAGCAGCGCCGGGGGTGAGGCCTACGAGCAGTACTTC.

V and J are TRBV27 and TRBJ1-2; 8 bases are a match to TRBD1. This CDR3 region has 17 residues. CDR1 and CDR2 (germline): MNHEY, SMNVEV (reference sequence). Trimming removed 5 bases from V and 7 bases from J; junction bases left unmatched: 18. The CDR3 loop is CASSRKRLVDRGGGYTF. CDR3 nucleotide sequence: TGTGCCAGCAGTCGCAAACGTCTCGTAGACAGGGGTGGTGGCTACACCTTC.

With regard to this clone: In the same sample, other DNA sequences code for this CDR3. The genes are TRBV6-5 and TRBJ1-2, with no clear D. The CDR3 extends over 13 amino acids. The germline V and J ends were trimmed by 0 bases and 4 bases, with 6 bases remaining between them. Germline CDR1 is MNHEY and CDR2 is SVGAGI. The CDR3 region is CASSYSEGYGYTF. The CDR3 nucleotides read TGTGCCAGCAGTTACTCGGAGGGCTATGGCTACACCTTC.

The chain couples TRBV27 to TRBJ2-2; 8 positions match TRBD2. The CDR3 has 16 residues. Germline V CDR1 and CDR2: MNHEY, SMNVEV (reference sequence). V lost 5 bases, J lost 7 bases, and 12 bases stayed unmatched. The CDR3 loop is CASSTLGGGRGGELFF. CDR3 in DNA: TGTGCCAGCAGTACCCTTGGCGGGGGGCGGGGCGGGGAGCTGTTTTTT.

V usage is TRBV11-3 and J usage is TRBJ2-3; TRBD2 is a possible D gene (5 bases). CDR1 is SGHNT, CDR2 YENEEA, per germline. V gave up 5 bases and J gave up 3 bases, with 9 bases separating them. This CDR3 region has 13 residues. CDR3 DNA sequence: TGTGCCAGCAGCCGAGGGCGGACAGATACGCAGTATTTT. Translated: CASSRGRTDTQYF.

The CDR3 DNA reads TGCAGCGTTCTGCGGGGACCCTACGAGCAGTACTTC. It codes for CSVLRGPYEQYF. The chain carries TRBV29-1 and TRBJ2-7, with D maybe TRBD2 (6 bases). The CDR3 is 12 residues long. Germline CDR1 SQVTM, CDR2 ANQGSEA. Trimming removed 5 bases from V and 2 bases from J, with 10 bases in between.

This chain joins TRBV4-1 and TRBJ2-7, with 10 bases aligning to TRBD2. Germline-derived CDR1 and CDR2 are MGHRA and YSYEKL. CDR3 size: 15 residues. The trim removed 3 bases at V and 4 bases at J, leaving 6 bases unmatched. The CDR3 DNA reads TGCGCCAGCAGCCACCTAGCGGGAGCATTGTACGAGCAGTACTTC. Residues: CASSHLAGALYEQYF.

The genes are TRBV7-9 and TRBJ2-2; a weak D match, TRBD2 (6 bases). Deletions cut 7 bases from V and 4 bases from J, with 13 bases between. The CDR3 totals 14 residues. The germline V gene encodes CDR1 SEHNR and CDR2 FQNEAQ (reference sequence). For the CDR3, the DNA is TGTGCCAGCACCCAACCGGGGGTCACCGGGGAGCTGTTTTTT. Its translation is CASTQPGVTGELFF.

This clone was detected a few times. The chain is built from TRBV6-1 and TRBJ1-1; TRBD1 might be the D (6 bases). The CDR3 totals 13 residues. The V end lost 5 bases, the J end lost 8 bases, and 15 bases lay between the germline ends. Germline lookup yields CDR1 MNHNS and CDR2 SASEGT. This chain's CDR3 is CASSKITGAEAFF. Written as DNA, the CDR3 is TGTGCCAGCAGTAAGATTACGGGGGCAGAAGCTTTCTTT.

The CDR3 loop is CASSEQSNQPQHF. The CDR3 bases are TGTGCCAGCAGTGAACAGAGCAATCAGCCCCAGCATTTT. V gene TRBV6-1 combines with J gene TRBJ1-5, with unresolved D. The germline V and J ends were trimmed by 2 bases and 1 base, with 3 bases remaining between them. This CDR3 is built from 13 residues. Germline V gene data show CDR1 as MNHNS and CDR2 as SASEGT.

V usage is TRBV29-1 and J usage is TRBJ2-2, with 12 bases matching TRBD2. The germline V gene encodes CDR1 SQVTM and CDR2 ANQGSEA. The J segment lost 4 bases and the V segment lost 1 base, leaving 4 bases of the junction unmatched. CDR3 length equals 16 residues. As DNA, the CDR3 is TGCAGCGTTGAAGGACTAGCGGGAGTCGGCACCGGGGAGCTGTTTTTT. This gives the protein CSVEGLAGVGTGELFF.

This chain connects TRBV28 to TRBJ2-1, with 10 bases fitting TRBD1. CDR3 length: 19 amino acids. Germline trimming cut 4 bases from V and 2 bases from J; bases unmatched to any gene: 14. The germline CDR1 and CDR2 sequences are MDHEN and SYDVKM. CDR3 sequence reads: CASSSGTGATVITYNEQFF. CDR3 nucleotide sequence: TGTGCCAGCAGTTCCGGGACAGGGGCTACCGTCATAACCTACAATGAGCAGTTCTTC.

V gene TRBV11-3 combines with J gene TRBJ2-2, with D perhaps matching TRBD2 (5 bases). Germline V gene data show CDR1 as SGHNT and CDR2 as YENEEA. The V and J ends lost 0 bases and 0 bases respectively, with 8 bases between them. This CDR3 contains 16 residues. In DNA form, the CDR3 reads TGTGCCAGCAGCTTAGACCGGGGAGCGAACACCGGGGAGCTGTTTTTT. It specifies CASSLDRGANTGELFF. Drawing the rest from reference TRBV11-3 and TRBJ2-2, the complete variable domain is EAGVVQSPRYKIIEKKQPVAFWCNPISGHNTLYWYLQNLGQGPELLIRYENEEAVDDSQLPKDRFSAERLKGVDSTLKIQPAELGDSAVYLCASSLDRGANTGELFFGEGSRLTVL.

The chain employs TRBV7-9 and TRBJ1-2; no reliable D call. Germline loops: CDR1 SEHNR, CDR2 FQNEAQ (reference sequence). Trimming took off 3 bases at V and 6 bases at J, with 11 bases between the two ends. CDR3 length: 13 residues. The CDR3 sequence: CASSFKEANGYTF. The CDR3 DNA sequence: TGTGCCAGCAGCTTTAAGGAAGCTAATGGCTACACCTTC.

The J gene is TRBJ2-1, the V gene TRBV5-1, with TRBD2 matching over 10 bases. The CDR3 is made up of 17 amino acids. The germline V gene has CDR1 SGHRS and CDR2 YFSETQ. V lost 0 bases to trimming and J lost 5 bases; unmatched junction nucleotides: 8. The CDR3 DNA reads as TGCGCCAGCAGCTTGGATCCTAGCGGGAGCATCGACAATGAGCAGTTCTTC. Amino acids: CASSLDPSGSIDNEQFF.

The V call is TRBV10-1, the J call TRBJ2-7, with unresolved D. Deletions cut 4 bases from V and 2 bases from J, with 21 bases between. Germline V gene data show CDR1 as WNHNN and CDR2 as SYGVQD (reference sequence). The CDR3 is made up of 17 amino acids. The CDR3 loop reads CASSGLLQAPLPYEQYF. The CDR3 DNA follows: TGCGCCAGCAGTGGACTCCTCCAGGCACCTCTCCCCTACGAGCAGTACTTC.

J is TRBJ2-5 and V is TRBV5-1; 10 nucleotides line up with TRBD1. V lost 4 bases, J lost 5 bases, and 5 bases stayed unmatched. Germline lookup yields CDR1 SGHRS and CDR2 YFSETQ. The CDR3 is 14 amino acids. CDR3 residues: CASSGTDRGETQYF. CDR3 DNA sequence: TGCGCCAGCAGCGGGACGGACAGGGGGGAGACCCAGTACTTC.